Presented here are 8 T cell receptor beta chains from one specimen sequenced in a study of PD-1 blockade in classical Hodgkin lymphoma. Sequencing used immunoSEQ multiplex PCR; TCRdb keeps in-frame clones, though not all of them. The data show about 29,000 clones, about 85% seen once. Autologous stem cell transplantation was followed by relapse in every patient, and brentuximab vedotin exposure varied. Starting with thawed PBMCs, CD4+ T cells were purified by magnetic negative selection. The material sequenced was CD4+ T cells from blood, taken at baseline. The receptors originated from a human donor with classical Hodgkin lymphoma.

The chain uses TRBV5-5 and TRBJ2-4; D possibly corresponds to TRBD2 (6 bases). V shed 3 bases and J shed 0 bases, with 19 bases lying between them. The CDR3 covers 18 residues. The germline V gene has CDR1 SGHKS and CDR2 YYEKEE (reference sequence). This CDR3 is CASSYGLRELLAKNIQYF. For the CDR3, the DNA is TGTGCCAGCAGCTACGGACTCCGGGAGCTTTTAGCCAAAAACATTCAGTACTTC.

The chain employs TRBV4-3 and TRBJ2-1; possible D gene TRBD2, 6 bases. CDR1 is LGHNA and CDR2 is YSLEER in the germline V gene. The V end lost 1 base, the J end lost 2 bases, and 12 bases lay between the germline ends. The CDR3 length is 16 residues. The CDR3 bases are TGCGCCAGCAGCCAAGTTGGGAGCGGGCCCTACAATGAGCAGTTCTTC. Translation: CASSQVGSGPYNEQFF.

V and J are TRBV28 and TRBJ1-2, with D possibly TRBD1 on 6 matching bases. The CDR3 length is 17 residues. The germline gives CDR1 MDHEN, CDR2 SYDVKM. V lost 4 bases to trimming and J lost 1 base, with 19 bases between them. This CDR3 is CASSSASTGNYNYGYTF. The CDR3 coding sequence is TGTGCCAGCAGTTCCGCCTCCACAGGGAACTATAACTATGGCTACACCTTC.

The chain joins TRBV15 to TRBJ1-1; D is unclear. The CDR3 is 13 amino acids. Germline loops: CDR1 LNHNV, CDR2 YYDKDF (reference sequence). Trimming left V 4 bases short and J 2 bases short, with 8 bases between. The CDR3 reads CATSMVHNTEAFF. In DNA, the CDR3 is TGTGCCACCAGCATGGTCCATAACACTGAAGCTTTCTTT.

The genes are TRBV7-2 and TRBJ1-1, with unresolved D. Germline CDR1 reads SGHTA; CDR2 reads FQGNSA. V lost 1 base to trimming and J lost 0 bases, with 9 bases between them. This CDR3 spans 15 amino acids. CDR3 DNA: TGTGCCAGCAGCTTAGTTCTCGGGCTGAACACTGAAGCTTTCTTT. Translating gives CASSLVLGLNTEAFF.

The rearrangement links TRBV6-1 to TRBJ1-5; D perhaps matches TRBD1 (5 bases). With 5 bases removed from V and 6 bases from J, the gap between germline ends came to 14 bases. Germline lookup yields CDR1 MNHNS and CDR2 SASEGT. The length of the CDR3 is 14 residues. The CDR3 loop reads CASSPPWDGQPQHF. CDR3 DNA sequence: TGTGCCAGCAGTCCCCCGTGGGACGGTCAGCCCCAGCATTTT.

This chain links TRBV18 with TRBJ2-7; a weak D match, TRBD2 (6 bases). V lost 5 bases and J lost 3, with 23 bases in between. This CDR3 comprises 17 residues. Germline values: CDR1 KGHSH, CDR2 LQKENI. The CDR3 here is CASSSNGISGALYEQYF. In DNA, the CDR3 is TGTGCCAGCTCATCGAACGGGATTAGCGGAGCCCTCTACGAGCAGTACTTC. Together with reference TRBV18 and TRBJ2-7, the CDR3 gives the full variable domain: NAGVMQNPRHLVRRRGQEARLRCSPMKGHSHVYWYRQLPEEGLKFMVYLQKENIIDESGMPKERFSAEFPKEGPSILRIQQVVRGDSAAYFCASSSNGISGALYEQYFGPGTRLTVT.

The rearrangement joins TRBV19 to TRBJ2-7; D gene uncertain. V lost 4 bases and J lost 5, with 21 bases in between. CDR3 length: 16 amino acids. In germline, CDR1 is LNHDA, CDR2 SQIVND (reference sequence). The CDR3 DNA follows: TGTGCCAGTAGTACGGGTCAACGGACCGTCAGGAACGAGCAGTACTTC. Translated: CASSTGQRTVRNEQYF.